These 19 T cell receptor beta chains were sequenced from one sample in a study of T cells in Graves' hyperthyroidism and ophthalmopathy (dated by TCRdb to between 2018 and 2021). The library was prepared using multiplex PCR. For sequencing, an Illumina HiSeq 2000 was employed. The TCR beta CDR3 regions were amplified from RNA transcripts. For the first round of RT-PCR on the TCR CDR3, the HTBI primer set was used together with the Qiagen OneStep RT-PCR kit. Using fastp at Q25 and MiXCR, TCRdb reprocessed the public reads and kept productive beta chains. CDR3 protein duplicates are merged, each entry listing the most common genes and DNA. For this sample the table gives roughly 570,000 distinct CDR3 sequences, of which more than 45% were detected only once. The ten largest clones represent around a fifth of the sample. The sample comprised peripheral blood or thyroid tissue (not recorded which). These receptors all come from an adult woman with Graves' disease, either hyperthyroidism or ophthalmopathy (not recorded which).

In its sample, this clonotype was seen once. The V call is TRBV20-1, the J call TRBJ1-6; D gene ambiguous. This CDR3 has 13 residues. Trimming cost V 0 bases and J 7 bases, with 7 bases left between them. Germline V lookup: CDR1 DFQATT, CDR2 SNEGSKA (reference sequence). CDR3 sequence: CSARDLGNSPLHF. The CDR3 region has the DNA TGCAGTGCTAGAGACCTCGGGAATTCACCCCTCCACTTT.

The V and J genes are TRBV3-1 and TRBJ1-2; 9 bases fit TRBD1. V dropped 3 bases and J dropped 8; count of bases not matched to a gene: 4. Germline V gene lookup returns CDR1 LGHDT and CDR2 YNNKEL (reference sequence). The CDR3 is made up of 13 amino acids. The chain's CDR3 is CASSHGTGRGYTF. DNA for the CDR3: TGTGCCAGCAGCCATGGGACAGGGAGAGGCTACACCTTC.

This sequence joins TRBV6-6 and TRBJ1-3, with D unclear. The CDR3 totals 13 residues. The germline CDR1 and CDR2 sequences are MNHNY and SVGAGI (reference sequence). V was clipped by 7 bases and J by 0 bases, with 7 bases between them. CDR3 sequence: CASTFRSGNTIYF. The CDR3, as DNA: TGTGCCAGCACATTCCGCTCTGGAAACACCATATATTTT.

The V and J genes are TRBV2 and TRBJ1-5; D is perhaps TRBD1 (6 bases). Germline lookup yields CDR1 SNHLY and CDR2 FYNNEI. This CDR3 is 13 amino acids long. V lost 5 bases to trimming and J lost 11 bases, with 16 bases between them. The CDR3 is CASSLAGQETQHF. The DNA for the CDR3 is TGTGCCAGCAGTCTAGCGGGACAAGAGACCCAGCATTTT.

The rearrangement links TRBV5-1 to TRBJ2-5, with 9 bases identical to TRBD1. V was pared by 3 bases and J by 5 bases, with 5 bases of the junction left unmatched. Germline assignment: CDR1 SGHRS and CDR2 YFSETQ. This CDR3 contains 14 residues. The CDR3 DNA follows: TGCGCCAGCAGCTCCGGACAGGGGTGGGAGACCCAGTACTTC. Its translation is CASSSGQGWETQYF. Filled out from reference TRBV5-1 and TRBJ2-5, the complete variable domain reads KAGVTQTPRYLIKTRGQQVTLSCSPISGHRSVSWYQQTPGQGLQFLFEYFSETQRNKGNFPGRFSGRQFSNSRSEMNVSTLELGDSALYLCASSSGQGWETQYFGPGTRLLVL.

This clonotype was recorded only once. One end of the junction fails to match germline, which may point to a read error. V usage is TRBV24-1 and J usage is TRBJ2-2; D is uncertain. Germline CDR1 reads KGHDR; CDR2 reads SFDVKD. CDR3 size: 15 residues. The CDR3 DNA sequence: TGTGCCACCAGTGCGTCGGGCCCGAACACTGGGGAGCTGTTTTTT. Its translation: CATSASGPNTGELFF.

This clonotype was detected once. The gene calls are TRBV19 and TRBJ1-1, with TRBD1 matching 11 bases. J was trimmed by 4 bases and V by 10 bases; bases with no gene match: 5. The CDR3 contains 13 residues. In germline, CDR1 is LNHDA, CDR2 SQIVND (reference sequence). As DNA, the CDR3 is TGTGCCACCAAGGACAGGGGGCTCACTGAAGCTTTCTTT. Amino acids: CATKDRGLTEAFF. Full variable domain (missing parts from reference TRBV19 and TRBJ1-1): DGGITQSPKYLFRKEGQNVTLSCEQNLNHDAMYWYRQDPGQGLRLIYYSQIVNDFQKGDIAEGYSVSREKKESFPLTVTSAQKNPTAFYLCATKDRGLTEAFFGQGTRLTVV.

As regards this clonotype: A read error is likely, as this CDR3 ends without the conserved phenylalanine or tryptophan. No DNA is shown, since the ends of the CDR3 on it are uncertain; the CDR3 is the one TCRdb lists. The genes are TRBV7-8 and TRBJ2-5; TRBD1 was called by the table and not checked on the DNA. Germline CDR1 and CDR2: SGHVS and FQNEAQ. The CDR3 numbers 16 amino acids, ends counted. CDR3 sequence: CASSQGTGGLGYTFGS.

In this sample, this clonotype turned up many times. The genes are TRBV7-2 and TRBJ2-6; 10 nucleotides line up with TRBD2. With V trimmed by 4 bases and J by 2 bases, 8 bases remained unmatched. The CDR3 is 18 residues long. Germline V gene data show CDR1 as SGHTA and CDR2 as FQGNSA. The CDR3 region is CASSSQGAGGPGANVLTF. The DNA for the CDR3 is TGTGCCAGCAGCTCCCAGGGAGCGGGAGGGCCTGGGGCCAACGTCCTGACTTTC.

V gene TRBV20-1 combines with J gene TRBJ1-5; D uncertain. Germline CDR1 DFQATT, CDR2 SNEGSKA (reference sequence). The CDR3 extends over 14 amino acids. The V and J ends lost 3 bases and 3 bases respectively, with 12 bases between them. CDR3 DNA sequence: TGCAGTGCTAGGTCAGACGAATTCAATCAGCCCCAGCATTTT. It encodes CSARSDEFNQPQHF.

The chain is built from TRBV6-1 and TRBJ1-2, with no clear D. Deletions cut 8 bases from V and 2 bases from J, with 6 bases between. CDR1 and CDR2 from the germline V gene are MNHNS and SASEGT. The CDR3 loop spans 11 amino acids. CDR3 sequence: CASRSNYGYTF. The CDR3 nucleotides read TGTGCCAGCCGGAGCAACTATGGCTACACCTTC.

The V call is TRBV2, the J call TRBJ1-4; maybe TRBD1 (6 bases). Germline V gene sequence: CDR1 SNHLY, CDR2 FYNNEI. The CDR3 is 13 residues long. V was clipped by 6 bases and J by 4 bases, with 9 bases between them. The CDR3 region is CASRRQVNEKLFF. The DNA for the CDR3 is TGTGCCAGCAGAAGACAGGTTAATGAAAAACTGTTTTTT.

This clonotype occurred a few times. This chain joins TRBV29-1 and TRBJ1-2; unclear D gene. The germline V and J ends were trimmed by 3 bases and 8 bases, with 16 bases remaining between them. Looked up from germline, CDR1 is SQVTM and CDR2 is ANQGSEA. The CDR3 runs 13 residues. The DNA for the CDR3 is TGCAGCGTTGATGCCGGGCCCTCCGCGGGCTACACCTTC. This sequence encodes CSVDAGPSAGYTF.

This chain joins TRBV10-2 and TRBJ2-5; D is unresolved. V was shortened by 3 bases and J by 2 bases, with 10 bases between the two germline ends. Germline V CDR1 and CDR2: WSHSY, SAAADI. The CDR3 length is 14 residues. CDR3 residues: CASSDSGIQETQYF. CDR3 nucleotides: TGCGCCAGCAGTGACTCAGGAATTCAAGAGACCCAGTACTTC.

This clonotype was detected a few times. The CDR3 is CASSPRGGLAGTRFLSYEQYF. CDR3 nucleotide sequence: TGTGCCAGCAGCCCGAGGGGGGGACTAGCGGGAACCCGATTCCTCTCCTACGAGCAGTACTTC. The chain recombines TRBV11-2 with TRBJ2-7, with 13 bases fitting TRBD2. Germline CDR1 is SGHAT and CDR2 is FQNNGV. There are 21 residues in the CDR3. The junction had 19 bases not matched to a gene; V was cut back by 5 bases and J by 0 bases.

The CDR3 bases are TGTGCCAGCAGTGAGATTGTGGGGGCTACTTTGGGAGGAAGCAATCAGCCCCAGCATTTT. Encoded protein: CASSEIVGATLGGSNQPQHF. The chain has TRBV2 and TRBJ1-5, with D perhaps matching TRBD1 (6 bases). Germline lookup yields CDR1 SNHLY and CDR2 FYNNEI. The CDR3 extends over 20 amino acids. Trimming cost V 3 bases and J 1 base, with 25 bases left between them.

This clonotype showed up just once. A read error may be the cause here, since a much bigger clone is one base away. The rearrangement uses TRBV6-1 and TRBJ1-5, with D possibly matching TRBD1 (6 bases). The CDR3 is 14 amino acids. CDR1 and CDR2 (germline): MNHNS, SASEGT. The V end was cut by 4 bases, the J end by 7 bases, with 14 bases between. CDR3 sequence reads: CASSVLGGRQPQHF. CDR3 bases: TGTGCCAGCAGTGTACTAGGGGGGCGCCAGCCCCAGCATTTT.

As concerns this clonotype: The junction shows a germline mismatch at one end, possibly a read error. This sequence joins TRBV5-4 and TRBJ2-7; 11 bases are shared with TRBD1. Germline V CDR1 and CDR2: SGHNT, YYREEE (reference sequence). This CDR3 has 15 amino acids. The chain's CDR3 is CASSRGTGGTYEQYF. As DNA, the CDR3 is TGCGCCAGCAGCCGAGGGACAGGGGGAACCTACGAGCAGTACTTC.

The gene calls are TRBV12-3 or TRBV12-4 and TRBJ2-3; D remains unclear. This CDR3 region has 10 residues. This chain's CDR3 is CASAPDTQYF. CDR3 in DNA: TGTGCTAGTGCCCCAGATACGCAGTATTTT.